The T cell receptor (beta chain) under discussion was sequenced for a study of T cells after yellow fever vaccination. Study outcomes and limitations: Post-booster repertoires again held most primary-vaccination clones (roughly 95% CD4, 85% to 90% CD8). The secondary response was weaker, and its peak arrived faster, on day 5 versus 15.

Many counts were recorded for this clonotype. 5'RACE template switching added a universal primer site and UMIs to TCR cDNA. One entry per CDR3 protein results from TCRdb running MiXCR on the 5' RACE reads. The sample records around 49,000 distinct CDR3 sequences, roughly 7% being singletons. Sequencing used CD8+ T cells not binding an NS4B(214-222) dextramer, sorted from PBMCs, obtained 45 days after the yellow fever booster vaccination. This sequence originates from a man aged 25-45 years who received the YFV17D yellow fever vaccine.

The CDR3 coding sequence is TGTGCCAGCAGCTTTTCGGCGGGAGGGAACACTGCTACGCAGTATTTT. Its translation is CASSFSAGGNTATQYF. The chain recombines TRBV5-4 with TRBJ2-3, with 9 bases fitting TRBD2. From germline, CDR1 is SGHNT and CDR2 YYREEE (reference sequence). The length of the CDR3 is 16 residues. Unmatched junction bases numbered 12, after V lost 2 bases and J lost 8 bases.